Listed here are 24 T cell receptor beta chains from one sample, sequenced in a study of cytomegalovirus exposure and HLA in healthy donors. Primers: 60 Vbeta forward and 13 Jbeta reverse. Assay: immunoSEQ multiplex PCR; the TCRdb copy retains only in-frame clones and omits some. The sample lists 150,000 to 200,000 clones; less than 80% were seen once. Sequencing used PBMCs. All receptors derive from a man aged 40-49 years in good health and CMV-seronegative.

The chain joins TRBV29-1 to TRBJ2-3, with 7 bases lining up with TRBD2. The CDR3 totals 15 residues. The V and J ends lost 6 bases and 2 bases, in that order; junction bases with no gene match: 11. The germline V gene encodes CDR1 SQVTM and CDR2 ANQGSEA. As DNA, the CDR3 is TGCAGCGTATCATCAGAGGGGAGGGCCACAGATACGCAGTATTTT. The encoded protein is CSVSSEGRATDTQYF.

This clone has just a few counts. The CDR3 DNA is TGTGCCAGCCTGACAGATACCTACGAGCAGTACTTC. This gives the protein CASLTDTYEQYF. The genes are TRBV2 and TRBJ2-5; tentatively, D is TRBD1 (5 bases). The J call is in doubt because the DNA end fits TRBJ2-7 better. Germline CDR1 SNHLY, CDR2 FYNNEI. The CDR3 length is 12 residues.

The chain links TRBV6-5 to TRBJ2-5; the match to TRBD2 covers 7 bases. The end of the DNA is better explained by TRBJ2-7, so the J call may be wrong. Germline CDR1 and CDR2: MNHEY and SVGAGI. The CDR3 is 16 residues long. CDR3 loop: CASSYSVAGDSYEQYF. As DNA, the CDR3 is TGTGCCAGCAGTTACTCGGTGGCGGGGGATAGCTACGAGCAGTACTTC.

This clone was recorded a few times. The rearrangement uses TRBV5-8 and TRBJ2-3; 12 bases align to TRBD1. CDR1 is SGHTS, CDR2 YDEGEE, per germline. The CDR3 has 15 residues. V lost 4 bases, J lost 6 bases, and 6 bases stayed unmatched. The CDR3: CASSPGTGGFDTQYF. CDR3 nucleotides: TGTGCCAGCAGCCCTGGGACAGGGGGCTTCGATACGCAGTATTTT.

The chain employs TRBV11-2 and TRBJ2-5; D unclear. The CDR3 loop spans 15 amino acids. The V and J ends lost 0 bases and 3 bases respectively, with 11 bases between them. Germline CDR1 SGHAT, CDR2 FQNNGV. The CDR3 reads CASSLDDLREETQYF. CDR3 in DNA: TGTGCCAGCAGCTTAGACGATTTACGGGAAGAGACCCAGTACTTC.

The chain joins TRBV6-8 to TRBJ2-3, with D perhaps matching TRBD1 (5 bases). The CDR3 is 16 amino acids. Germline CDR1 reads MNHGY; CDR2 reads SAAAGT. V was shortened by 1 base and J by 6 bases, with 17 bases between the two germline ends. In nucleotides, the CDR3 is TGTGCCAGCAGTTACTTTAAACCCTCAGGGCTGGATACGCAGTATTTT. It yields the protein CASSYFKPSGLDTQYF.

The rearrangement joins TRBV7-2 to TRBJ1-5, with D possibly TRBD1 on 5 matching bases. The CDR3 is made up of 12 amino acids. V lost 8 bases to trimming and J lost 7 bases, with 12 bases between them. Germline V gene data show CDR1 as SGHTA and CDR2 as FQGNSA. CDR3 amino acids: CASQRGNQPQHF. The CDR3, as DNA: TGTGCCAGCCAGCGGGGGAACCAGCCCCAGCATTTT.

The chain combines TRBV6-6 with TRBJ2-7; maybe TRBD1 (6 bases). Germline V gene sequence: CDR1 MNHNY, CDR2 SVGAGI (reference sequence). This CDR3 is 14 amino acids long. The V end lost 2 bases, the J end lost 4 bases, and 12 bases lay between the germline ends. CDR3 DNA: TGTGCCAGCAGTTACGGGCCCCAGGGGTACGAGCAGTACTTC. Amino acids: CASSYGPQGYEQYF.

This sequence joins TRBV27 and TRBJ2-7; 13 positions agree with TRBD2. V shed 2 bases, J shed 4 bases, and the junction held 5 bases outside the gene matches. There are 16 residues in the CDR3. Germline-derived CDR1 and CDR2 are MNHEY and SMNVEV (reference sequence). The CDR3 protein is CASSLDGTSGTYEQYF. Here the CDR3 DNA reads TGTGCCAGCAGTTTAGATGGGACTAGCGGGACGTACGAGCAGTACTTC.

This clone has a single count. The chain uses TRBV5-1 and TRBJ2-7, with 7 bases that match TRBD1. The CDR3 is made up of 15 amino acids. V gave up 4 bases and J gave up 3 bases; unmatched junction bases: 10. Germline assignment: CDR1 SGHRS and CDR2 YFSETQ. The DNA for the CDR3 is TGCGCCAGCAGCGAGAGGACAGGTACTGGCTACGAGCAGTACTTC. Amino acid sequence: CASSERTGTGYEQYF.

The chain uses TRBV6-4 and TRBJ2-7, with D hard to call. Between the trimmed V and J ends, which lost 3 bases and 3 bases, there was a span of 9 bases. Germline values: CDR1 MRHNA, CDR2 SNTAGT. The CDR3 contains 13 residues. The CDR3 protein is CASSESVGYEQYF. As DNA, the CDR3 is TGTGCCAGCAGTGAATCAGTTGGCTACGAGCAGTACTTC.

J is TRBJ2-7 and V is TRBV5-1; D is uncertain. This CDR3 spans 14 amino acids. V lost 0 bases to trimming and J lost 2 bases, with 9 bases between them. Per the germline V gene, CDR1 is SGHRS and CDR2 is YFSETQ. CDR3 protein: CASSLGRTPYEQYF. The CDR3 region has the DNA TGCGCCAGCAGCTTGGGCAGAACCCCCTACGAGCAGTACTTC.

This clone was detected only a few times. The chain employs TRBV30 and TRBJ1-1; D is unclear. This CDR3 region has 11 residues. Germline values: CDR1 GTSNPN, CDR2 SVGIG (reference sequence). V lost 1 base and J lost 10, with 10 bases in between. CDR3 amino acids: CAWSAGTGAFF. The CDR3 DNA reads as TGTGCCTGGAGTGCGGGTACCGGAGCTTTCTTT.

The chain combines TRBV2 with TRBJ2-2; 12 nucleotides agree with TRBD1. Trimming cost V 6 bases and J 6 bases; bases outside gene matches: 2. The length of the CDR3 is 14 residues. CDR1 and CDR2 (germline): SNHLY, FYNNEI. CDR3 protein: CASRGQGAAGELFF. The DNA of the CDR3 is TGTGCCAGCAGGGGACAGGGGGCTGCCGGGGAGCTGTTTTTT.

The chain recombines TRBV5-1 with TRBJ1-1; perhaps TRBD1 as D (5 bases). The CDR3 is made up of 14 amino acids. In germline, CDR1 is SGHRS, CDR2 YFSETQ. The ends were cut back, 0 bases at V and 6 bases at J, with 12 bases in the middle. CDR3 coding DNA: TGCGCCAGCAGCTTGGTTCAGGGTGGGTCTGAAGCTTTCTTT. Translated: CASSLVQGGSEAFF.

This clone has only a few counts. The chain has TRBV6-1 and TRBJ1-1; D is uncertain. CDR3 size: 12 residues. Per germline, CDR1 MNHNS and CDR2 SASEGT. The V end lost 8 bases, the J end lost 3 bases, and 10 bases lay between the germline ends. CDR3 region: CASVAEHTEAFF. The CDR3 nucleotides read TGTGCCAGCGTAGCCGAACACACTGAAGCTTTCTTT.

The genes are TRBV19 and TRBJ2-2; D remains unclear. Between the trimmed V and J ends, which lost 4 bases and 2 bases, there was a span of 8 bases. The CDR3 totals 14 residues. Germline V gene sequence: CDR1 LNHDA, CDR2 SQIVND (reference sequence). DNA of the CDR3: TGTGCCAGTAGTAGGCAGTATAACACCGGGGAGCTGTTTTTT. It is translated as CASSRQYNTGELFF.

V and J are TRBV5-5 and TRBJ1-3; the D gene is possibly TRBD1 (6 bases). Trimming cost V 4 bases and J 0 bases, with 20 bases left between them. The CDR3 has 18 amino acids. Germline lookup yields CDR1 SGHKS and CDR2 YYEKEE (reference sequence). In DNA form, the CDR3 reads TGTGCCAGCAGCCCAGTCCGGACAGTCCCGGGCTCTGGAAACACCATATATTTT. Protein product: CASSPVRTVPGSGNTIYF.

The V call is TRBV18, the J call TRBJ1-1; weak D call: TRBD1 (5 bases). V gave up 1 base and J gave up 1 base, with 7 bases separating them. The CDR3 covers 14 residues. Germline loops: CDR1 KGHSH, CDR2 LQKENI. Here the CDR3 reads CASSPRGENTEAFF. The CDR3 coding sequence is TGTGCCAGCTCACCACGGGGGGAGAACACTGAAGCTTTCTTT. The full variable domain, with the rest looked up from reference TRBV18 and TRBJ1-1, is NAGVMQNPRHLVRRRGQEARLRCSPMKGHSHVYWYRQLPEEGLKFMVYLQKENIIDESGMPKERFSAEFPKEGPSILRIQQVVRGDSAAYFCASSPRGENTEAFFGQGTRLTVV.

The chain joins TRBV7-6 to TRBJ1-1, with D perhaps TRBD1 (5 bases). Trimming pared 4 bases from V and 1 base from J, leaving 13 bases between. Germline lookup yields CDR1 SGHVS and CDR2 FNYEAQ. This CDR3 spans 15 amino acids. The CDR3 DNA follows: TGTGCCAGCAGCTCCTGGGGGGTGGGGAACACTGAAGCTTTCTTT. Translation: CASSSWGVGNTEAFF.

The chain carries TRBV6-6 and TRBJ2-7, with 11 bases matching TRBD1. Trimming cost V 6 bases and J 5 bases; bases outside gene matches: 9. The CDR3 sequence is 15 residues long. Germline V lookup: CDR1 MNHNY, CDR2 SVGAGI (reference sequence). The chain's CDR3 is CASSWRTGGIDEQYF. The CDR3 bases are TGTGCCAGCAGCTGGAGGACAGGGGGCATCGACGAGCAGTACTTC.

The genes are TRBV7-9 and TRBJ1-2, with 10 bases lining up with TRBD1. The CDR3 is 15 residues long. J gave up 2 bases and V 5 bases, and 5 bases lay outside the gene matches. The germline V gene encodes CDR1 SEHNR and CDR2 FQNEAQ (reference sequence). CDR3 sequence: CASSRGTGVNYGYTF. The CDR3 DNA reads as TGTGCCAGCAGCCGTGGGACAGGGGTGAACTATGGCTACACCTTC.

CDR3 nucleotides: TGTGCCAGCAGTTTATCCCTAGCCGGTGAGCAGTTCTTC. It codes for CASSLSLAGEQFF. This rearrangement joins TRBV27 to TRBJ2-1; D perhaps matches TRBD2 (5 bases). Germline lookup yields CDR1 MNHEY and CDR2 SMNVEV (reference sequence). This CDR3 spans 13 amino acids. V gave up 0 bases and J gave up 9 bases, with 9 bases separating them.

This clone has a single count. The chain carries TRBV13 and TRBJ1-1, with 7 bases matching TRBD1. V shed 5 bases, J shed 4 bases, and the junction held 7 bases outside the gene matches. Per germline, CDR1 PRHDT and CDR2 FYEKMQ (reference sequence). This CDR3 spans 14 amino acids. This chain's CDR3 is CASSADREITEAFF. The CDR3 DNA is TGTGCCAGCAGCGCCGACAGGGAGATCACTGAAGCTTTCTTT.